The T cell receptor (beta chain) under discussion was sequenced for a study of T cell responses to AZD1222 COVID-19 vaccine (dated by TCRdb to about 2021). For the wider study: TCR sequencing was performed for some 250 trial participants, of whom about 200 were given two doses of AZD1222 and around 26 were given two doses of MenACWY control vaccine. Trial participants were enrolled by age into 18-55, 56-69 and 70-plus year subgroups, with roughly 160, 29 and 62 TCR-sequenced participants respectively.

For this clone: Its binding antigen is unknown. Base quality data are lacking; no much larger clone is found one base away.

Per the germline V gene, SQVTM is the CDR1 and ANQGSEA is the CDR2. The CDR3 goes from the cysteine to the phenylalanine over 12 residues. The sequence is cut down to CDR3 DNA, 36 bases in frame from base 1. The germline ends are 9 bases apart after V is trimmed by 3 bases and J by 3 bases. Per the publication, the time point label means: about 28 days (+/-7) after the second vaccine dose. The treatment or condition label, read with the paper, signifies: meningococcal conjugate vaccine given as trial control. Vaccinee samples came from UK trials COV001 and COV002, including a single-blind randomized controlled phase 2/3 trial of AZD1222 (ChAdOx1 nCoV-19) in healthy adults. For TCRbeta chain sequencing, PBMC samples were collected from trial participants at day 0 and at day 28 after the second dose. The CDR3 regions of human TCRbeta chains were analyzed by immunosequencing. On the authors' methods: Repertoire TCRs were checked for matches against a reference library of SARS-CoV-2-specific TCRs that had been generated using the MIRA antigen-specificity platform. Breadth was defined as the fraction of unique TCRs that were SARS-CoV-2-associated, and depth was defined as the fraction of total T cells that were SARS-CoV-2-associated. Each spike-specific TCR was assigned to its reactive spike region and to a CD4 or CD8 class using the MIRA data. Log10-transformed breadth and depth values were compared by one-way ANOVA with Sidak's multiple comparisons tests. Here the immuneACCESS table is served through TCRdb, limited to in-frame sequences with V and J called. Missing clones are a known gap in these copies; in checked studies unresolved V genes cover under half, and the rest lacks a known reason. D and trimming come from the DNA, and the V and J calls and clone size come from that table. The table for this sample lists about 99,000 clones; more than 75% of them were counted only once. Roughly 3.3% of the sample belongs to the ten largest clones.

Overall results and qualifications from the work: No day 14 peak-response samples were available, so repertoires were characterized only after the peak T cell response. After two AZD1222 doses, both the breadth and the depth of spike-specific TCRs were significantly higher than at day 0 and than in MenACWY recipients. In the small 56-69-year group, the increase in depth fell short of significance, most likely because of low power. Nearly half of unique spike-specific TCRs reportedly recognized epitopes outside regions mutated in the B.1.351 and B.1.1.7 variants. CD4 TCRs associated with the vaccine covered the entire spike protein, and the dominant responses were in regions 160-218 and 743-854. Conclusions about previously exposed vaccinees are limited, since just 5 or 6 AZD1222 recipients were seropositive for SARS-CoV-2 at baseline. Participants were mostly white British and included more females than males, and it was suggested by the authors that clonal diversity may have been underestimated.

Sequencing was performed on peripheral blood, taken 28 days after the second dose of the MenACWY control vaccine. Rearrangement joined TRBV29-1 to TRBJ2-7, with the D gene uncertain. The TCR sequence derives from an adult who received the MenACWY meningococcal vaccine as a control. CDR3 sequence: CSVENGVYEQYF. The DNA sequence follows: TGCAGCGTTGAGAATGGGGTCTACGAGCAGTACTTC.